These T cell receptor beta chains were read from a single sample in a study of OX40 agonist ivuxolimab in advanced cancers. Produced via immunoSEQ multiplex PCR; TCRdb's table is partial and in-frame only. The profile shows around 50,000 clones, 79% of them singletons. Sequenced here: CD4+ or CD8+ T cells sorted from blood, sampled in a trial of the OX40 agonist ivuxolimab. These receptors were collected from an adult with an advanced solid tumor such as melanoma, head and neck, liver or kidney cancer. Each CDR3 is given with its conserved first and last residue. D genes are given only for firm matches. A clone size is listed for some rows: how often the clone was seen (once, few, many), or a class if it is expanded.

>TRBJ2-5|TRBD2|.|TRBV11-2
TGTGCCAGCACAACTGGCGGAGCGGGGGAGACCCAGTACTTC
CASTTGGAGETQYF
>TRBJ2-2|.|.|TRBV6-5
TGTGCCAGCAGTTACGGCCGAGGGGCGAACACCGGGGAGCTGTTTTTT
CASSYGRGANTGELFF
>TRBJ2-7|.|few|TRBV11-3
TGTGCCAGCAGCTTGATTGCAGCCCTCTCCTACGAGCAGTACTTC
CASSLIAALSYEQYF
>TRBJ2-2|.|.|TRBV25-1
TGTGCCAGCAGTGAATTGGGGGGATCTCCCGGGGAGCTGTTTTTT
CASSELGGSPGELFF
>TRBJ1-4|TRBD1|.|TRBV30
TGTGCCTGGAGCCCCCTCGGACAGGGGGACGAAAAACTGTTTTTT
CAWSPLGQGDEKLFF
>TRBJ1-3|.|.|TRBV5-8
TGTGCCAGCAGCTTGCGGTTCCGAGAAAACACCATATATTTT
CASSLRFRENTIYF
>TRBJ2-2|.|.|TRBV14
TGTGCCAGCAGCGCTCGAAGGGATGGCGGGGAGCTGTTTTTT
CASSARRDGGELFF
>TRBJ2-1|.|.|TRBV2
TGTGCCAGCAGTGATACGGGGAGAGAGCAGTTCTTC
CASSDTGREQFF
>TRBJ2-7|.|.|TRBV6-1
TGTGCCAGCAGGGAAGGGGGGATTCTAAGCTCCTACGAGCAGTACTTC
CASREGGILSSYEQYF
>TRBJ1-6|.|few|TRBV5-1
TGCGCCAGCAGCCCCTACGGTGGGGGGAATTCACCCCTCCACTTT
CASSPYGGGNSPLHF
>TRBJ2-2|.|.|TRBV7-2
TGTGCCAGCAGCTTGGTAGGCGGGAACACCGGGGAGCTGTTTTTT
CASSLVGGNTGELFF
>TRBJ2-5|.|.|TRBV14
TGTGCCAGCAGCCAAGCCGGAGTCGGGGAGACCCAGTACTTC
CASSQAGVGETQYF
>TRBJ1-5|.|.|TRBV28
TGTGCCAGCAGTTTAGCGCTAAGGACATATCAGCCCCAGCATTTT
CASSLALRTYQPQHF
>TRBJ2-2|.|.|TRBV6-5
TGTGCCAGCAAGGCAGGCGGAAACACCGGGGAGCTGTTTTTT
CASKAGGNTGELFF
>TRBJ2-5|TRBD2|once|TRBV11-1
TGTGCCAGCAGCGCCAGGACTAGTAGGGACCAAGAGACCCAGTACTTC
CASSARTSRDQETQYF
>TRBJ2-7|.|.|TRBV14
TGTGCCAGCAGCCATTATGGCCAGGGGTCGGGAGAGCAGTACTTC
CASSHYGQGSGEQYF
>TRBJ1-6|.|.|TRBV11-3
TGTGCCAGCAGCTTGGTGCGGGAGGTACAGTCACCCCTCCACTTT
CASSLVREVQSPLHF
>TRBJ2-7|.|.|TRBV19
TGTGCCAGTAGCAGAGACAGGAACTACGAGCAGTACTTC
CASSRDRNYEQYF
>TRBJ1-3|.|.|TRBV5-6
TGTGCCAGCAGCGGTCAAACCGGGACGGACTATTTT
CASSGQTGTDYF
>TRBJ1-1|.|once|TRBV5-4
TGTGCCAGCAGTCCCGGGACGAACCTTGGCATAGGAGCTGAAGCTTTCTTT
CASSPGTNLGIGAEAFF
>TRBJ1-1|TRBD1|few|TRBV6-4
TGTGCCAGCAGTGCCGGGACAGCTAACACTGAAGCTTTCTTT
CASSAGTANTEAFF
>TRBJ2-7|.|.|TRBV7-9
TGTGCCAGCAGCTTAGCGGGGACACTAAAAGCCTACGAGCAGTACTTC
CASSLAGTLKAYEQYF
>TRBJ1-6|.|few|TRBV4-1
TGCGCCAGCAGCCAGGACATTCATTCACCCCTCCACTTT
CASSQDIHSPLHF
>TRBJ2-5|TRBD2|few|TRBV5-1
TGCGCCAGCAGCTCGACTAGCGGGGGGCAGGGACAAGAGACCCAGTACTTC
CASSSTSGGQGQETQYF
>TRBJ2-1|TRBD2|once|TRBV14
TGTGCCAGCAGCCAGAGGGGACTAGCGAGAAATGAGCAGTTCTTC
CASSQRGLARNEQFF
>TRBJ2-3|.|.|TRBV18
TGTGCCAGCTCACCACCGCTAGTACCACGCGGGGATACGCAGTATTTT
CASSPPLVPRGDTQYF
>TRBJ2-3|.|.|TRBV9
TGTGCCAGCAGCGTAGAAGCAAGCACAGATACGCAGTATTTT
CASSVEASTDTQYF
>TRBJ2-1|.|.|TRBV11-3
TGTGCCAGCAGCTTGAATCAGCGAGATATCAATGAGCAGTTCTTC
CASSLNQRDINEQFF
>TRBJ2-7|.|.|TRBV12-5
TGTGCTAGTGGTTTGGTAGGTGGCGAGCAGTACTTC
CASGLVGGEQYF
>TRBJ1-2|TRBD1|.|TRBV6-5
TGTGCCAGCAGTTACCCAGGACAGGGAGGAGGTCTGGGCTACACCTTC
CASSYPGQGGGLGYTF
>TRBJ2-1|.|.|TRBV30
TGTGCCTGGAGTGTCATGGGCAATGAGCAGTTCTTC
CAWSVMGNEQFF
>TRBJ1-4|TRBD1|.|TRBV7-2
TGTGCCAGCAGCGCCCGACAGGGGGCGCGGGAAAAACTGTTTTTT
CASSARQGAREKLFF
>TRBJ1-2|TRBD1|.|TRBV18
TGTGCCAGCTCAACCGGGACAGGGGGCTATGGCTACACCTTC
CASSTGTGGYGYTF
>TRBJ2-1|.|.|TRBV7-9
TGTGCCAGCAGCTTAAAGGGACTTTGGGGTGAGCAGTTCTTC
CASSLKGLWGEQFF
>TRBJ2-2|.|.|TRBV6-6
TGTGCCAGCAGCCCCGGGACGGTTACGAACACCGGGGAGCTGTTTTTT
CASSPGTVTNTGELFF
>TRBJ2-4|.|.|TRBV28
TGTGCCAGCAGCCTGGGTGGGCAGGGGCTAGCCAAAAACATTCAGTACTTC
CASSLGGQGLAKNIQYF
>TRBJ2-7|TRBD1|.|TRBV4-2
TGTGCCAGCAGTCGGGGACAGGGTTACGAGCAGTACTTC
CASSRGQGYEQYF
>TRBJ1-1|TRBD1|.|TRBV4-2
TGTGCCAGCAGCCAAGATAGGGGCAGGGGGGACACTGAAGCTTTCTTT
CASSQDRGRGDTEAFF
>TRBJ2-3|.|.|TRBV6-5
TGTGCCAGCAGTTACAGCGACCGGCCCACAGATACGCAGTATTTT
CASSYSDRPTDTQYF
>TRBJ2-7|.|few|TRBV9
TGTGCCAGCAGCCACGCCGGGTTTAGCGACTACGAGCAGTACTTC
CASSHAGFSDYEQYF
>TRBJ2-6|TRBD2|.|TRBV10-1
TGCGCCAGCAGTGAGTCGACGGGAGGCCCTGGGGCCAACGTCCTGACTTTC
CASSESTGGPGANVLTF
>TRBJ1-4|.|.|TRBV4-3
TGCGCCAGCAGCCAAGTGGGGTCGCCCAGCAATGAAAAACTGTTTTTT
CASSQVGSPSNEKLFF
>TRBJ1-2|.|.|TRBV2
TGTGCCAGCCGCTTGGAGGCAGACATTGGCTACACCTTC
CASRLEADIGYTF
>TRBJ1-2|.|few|TRBV7-2
TGTGCCAGCAGCTTTAACAGGGATGGCTACACCTTC
CASSFNRDGYTF
>TRBJ2-2|TRBD2|.|TRBV11-2
TGTGCCAGCAGATTAGCGGGAGGGCTGGACACCGGGGAGCTGTTTTTT
CASRLAGGLDTGELFF
>TRBJ2-2|TRBD1|once|TRBV18
TGTGCCAGCTCACCTGGGACAGAATCTACCGGGGAGCTGTTTTTT
CASSPGTESTGELFF